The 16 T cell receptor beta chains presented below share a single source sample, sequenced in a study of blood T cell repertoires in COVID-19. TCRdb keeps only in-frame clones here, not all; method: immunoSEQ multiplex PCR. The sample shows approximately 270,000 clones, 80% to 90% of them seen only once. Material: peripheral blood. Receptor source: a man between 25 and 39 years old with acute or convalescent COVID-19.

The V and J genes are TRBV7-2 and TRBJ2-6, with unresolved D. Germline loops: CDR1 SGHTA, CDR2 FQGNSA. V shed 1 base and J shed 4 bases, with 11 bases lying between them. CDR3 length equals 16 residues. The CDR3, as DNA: TGTGCCAGCAGCTTAGTGGTACTCAGGGGGGCCAACGTCCTGACTTTC. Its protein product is CASSLVVLRGANVLTF.

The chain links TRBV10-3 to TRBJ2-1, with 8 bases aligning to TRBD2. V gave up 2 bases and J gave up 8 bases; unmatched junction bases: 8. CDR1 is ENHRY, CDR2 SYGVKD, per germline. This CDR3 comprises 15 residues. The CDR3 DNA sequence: TGTGCCATCAGTGAGCCAGCGGGAGTTAGGCATGAGCAGTTCTTC. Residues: CAISEPAGVRHEQFF.

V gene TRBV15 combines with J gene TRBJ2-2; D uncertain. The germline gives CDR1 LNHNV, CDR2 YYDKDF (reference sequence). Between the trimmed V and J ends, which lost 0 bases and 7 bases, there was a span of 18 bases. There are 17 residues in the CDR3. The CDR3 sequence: CATSRDPYGTTDGELFF. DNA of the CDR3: TGTGCCACCAGCAGAGATCCTTATGGTACCACAGACGGGGAGCTGTTTTTT.

The CDR3 sequence is CASSFIARYPGEQYF. CDR3 DNA: TGTGCCAGCAGTTTTATCGCCCGATACCCGGGGGAGCAGTACTTC. The J gene is TRBJ2-7, the V gene TRBV28, with D perhaps matching TRBD2 (5 bases). The CDR3 extends over 15 amino acids. Germline-derived CDR1 and CDR2 are MDHEN and SYDVKM. Trimming left V 3 bases short and J 7 bases short, with 19 bases between.

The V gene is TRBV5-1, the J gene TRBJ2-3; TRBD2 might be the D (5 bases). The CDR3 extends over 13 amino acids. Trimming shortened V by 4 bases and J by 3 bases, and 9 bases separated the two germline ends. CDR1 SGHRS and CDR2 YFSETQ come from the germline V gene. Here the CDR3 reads CASSPPGTDTQYF. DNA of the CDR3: TGCGCCAGCAGCCCGCCGGGGACAGATACGCAGTATTTT.

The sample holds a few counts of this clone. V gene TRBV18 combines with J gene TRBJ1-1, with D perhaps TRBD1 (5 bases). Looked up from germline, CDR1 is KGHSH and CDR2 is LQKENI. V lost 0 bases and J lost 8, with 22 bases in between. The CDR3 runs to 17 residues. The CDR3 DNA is TGTGCCAGCTCACCACCGTTCACGTTCGCAGGGAAGGGAGAAGCTTTCTTT. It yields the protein CASSPPFTFAGKGEAFF.

The CDR3 is CASSIQRGPHEQYF. As DNA, the CDR3 is TGTGCCAGTAGTATCCAGCGGGGGCCCCACGAGCAGTACTTC. J is TRBJ2-7 and V is TRBV19, with 8 bases aligning to TRBD2. V lost 3 bases to trimming and J lost 5 bases; unmatched junction nucleotides: 6. The CDR3 runs to 14 residues. CDR1 is LNHDA, CDR2 SQIVND, per germline (reference sequence).

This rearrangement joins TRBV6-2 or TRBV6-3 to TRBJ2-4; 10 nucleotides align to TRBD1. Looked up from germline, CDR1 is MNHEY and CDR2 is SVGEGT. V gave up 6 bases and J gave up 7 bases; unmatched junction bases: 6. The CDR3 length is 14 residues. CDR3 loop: CASSLGTGVNIQYF. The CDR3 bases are TGTGCCAGCAGCTTAGGGACAGGGGTCAACATTCAGTACTTC.

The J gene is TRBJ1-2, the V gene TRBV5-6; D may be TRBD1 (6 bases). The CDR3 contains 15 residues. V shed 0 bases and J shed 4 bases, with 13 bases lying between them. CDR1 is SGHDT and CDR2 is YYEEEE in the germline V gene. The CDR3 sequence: CASSLAPDSSYGYTF. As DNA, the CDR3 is TGTGCCAGCAGCTTGGCCCCGGACAGCTCCTATGGCTACACCTTC.

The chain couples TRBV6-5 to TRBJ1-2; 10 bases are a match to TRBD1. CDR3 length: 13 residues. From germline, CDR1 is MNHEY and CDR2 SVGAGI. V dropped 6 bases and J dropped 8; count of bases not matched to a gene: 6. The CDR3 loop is CASRAGQGNGYTF. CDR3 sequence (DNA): TGTGCCAGCAGAGCGGGACAGGGGAACGGCTACACCTTC.

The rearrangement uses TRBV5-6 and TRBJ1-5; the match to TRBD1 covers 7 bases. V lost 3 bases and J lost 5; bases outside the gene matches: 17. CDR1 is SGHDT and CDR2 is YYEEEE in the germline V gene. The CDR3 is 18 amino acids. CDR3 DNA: TGTGCCAGCAGCTCCTTAGGGACGTTCCCGACAGGGTATCAGCCCCAGCATTTT. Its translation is CASSSLGTFPTGYQPQHF.

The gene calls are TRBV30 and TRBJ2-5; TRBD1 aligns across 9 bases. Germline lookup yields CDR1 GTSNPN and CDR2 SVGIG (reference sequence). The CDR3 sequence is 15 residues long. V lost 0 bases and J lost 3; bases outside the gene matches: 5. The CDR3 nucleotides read TGTGCCTGGAGTGTTCGACAGGGGGTCAAAGAGACCCAGTACTTC. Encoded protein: CAWSVRQGVKETQYF. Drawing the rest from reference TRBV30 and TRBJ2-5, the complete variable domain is SQTIHQWPATLVQPVGSPLSLECTVEGTSNPNLYWYRQAAGRGLQLLFYSVGIGQISSEVPQNLSASRPQDRQFILSSKKLLLSDSGFYLCAWSVRQGVKETQYFGPGTRLLVL.

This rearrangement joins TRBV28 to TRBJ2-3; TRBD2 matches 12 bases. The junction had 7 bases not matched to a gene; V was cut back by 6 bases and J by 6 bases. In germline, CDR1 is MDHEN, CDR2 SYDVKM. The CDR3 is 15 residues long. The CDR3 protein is CASSGLAGNRDTQYF. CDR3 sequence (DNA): TGTGCCAGCAGCGGACTAGCGGGAAATAGGGATACGCAGTATTTT.

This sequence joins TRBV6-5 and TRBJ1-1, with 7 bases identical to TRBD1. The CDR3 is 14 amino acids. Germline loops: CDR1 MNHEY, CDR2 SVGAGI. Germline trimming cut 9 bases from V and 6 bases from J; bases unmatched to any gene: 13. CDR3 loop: CASRTITGVAEAFF. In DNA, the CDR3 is TGTGCCAGTAGGACCATAACAGGGGTGGCTGAAGCTTTCTTT.

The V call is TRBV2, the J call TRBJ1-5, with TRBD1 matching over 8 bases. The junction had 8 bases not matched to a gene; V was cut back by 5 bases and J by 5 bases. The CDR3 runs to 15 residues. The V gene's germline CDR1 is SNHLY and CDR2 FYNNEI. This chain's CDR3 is CASSPDRERDQPQHF. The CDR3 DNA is TGTGCCAGCAGTCCGGACAGGGAAAGAGATCAGCCCCAGCATTTT.

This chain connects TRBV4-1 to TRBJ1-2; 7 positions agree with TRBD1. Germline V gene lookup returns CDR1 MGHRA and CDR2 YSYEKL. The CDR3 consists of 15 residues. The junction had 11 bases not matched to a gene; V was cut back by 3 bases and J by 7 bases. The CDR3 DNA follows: TGCGCCAGCAGCCAGCAGGGGGAGGTAGCCGGTGGCTACACCTTC. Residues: CASSQQGEVAGGYTF.